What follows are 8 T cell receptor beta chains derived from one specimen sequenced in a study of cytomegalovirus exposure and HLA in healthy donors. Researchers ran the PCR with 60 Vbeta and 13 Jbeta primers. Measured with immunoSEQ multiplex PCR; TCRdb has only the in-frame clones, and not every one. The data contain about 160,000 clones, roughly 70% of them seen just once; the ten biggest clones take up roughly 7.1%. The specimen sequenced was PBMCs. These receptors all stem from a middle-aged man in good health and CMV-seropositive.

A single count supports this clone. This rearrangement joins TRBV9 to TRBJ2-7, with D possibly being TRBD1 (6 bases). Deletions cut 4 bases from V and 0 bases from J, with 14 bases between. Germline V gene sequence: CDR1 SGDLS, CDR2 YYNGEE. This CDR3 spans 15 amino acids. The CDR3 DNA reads TGTGCCAGCAGCCCACATGACAGGCTCTCCTACGAGCAGTACTTC. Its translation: CASSPHDRLSYEQYF.

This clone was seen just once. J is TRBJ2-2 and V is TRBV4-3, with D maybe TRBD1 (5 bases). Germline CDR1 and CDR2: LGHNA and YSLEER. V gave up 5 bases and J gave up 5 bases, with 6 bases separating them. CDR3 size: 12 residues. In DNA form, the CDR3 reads TGCGCCAGCAGCTCAGGGACCGGGGAGCTGTTTTTT. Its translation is CASSSGTGELFF.

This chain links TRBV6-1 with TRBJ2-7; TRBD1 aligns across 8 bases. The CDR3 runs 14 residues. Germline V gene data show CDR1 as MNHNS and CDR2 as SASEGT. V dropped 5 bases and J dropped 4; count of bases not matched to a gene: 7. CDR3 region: CASSRQGTAYEQYF. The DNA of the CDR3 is TGTGCCAGCAGTCGACAGGGGACCGCTTACGAGCAGTACTTC.

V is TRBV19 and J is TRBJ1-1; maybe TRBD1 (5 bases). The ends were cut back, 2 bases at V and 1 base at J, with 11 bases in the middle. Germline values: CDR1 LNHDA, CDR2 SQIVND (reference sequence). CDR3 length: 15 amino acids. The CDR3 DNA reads TGTGCCAGTAGTATATTAGGGGCCCAGAACACTGAAGCTTTCTTT. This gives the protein CASSILGAQNTEAFF. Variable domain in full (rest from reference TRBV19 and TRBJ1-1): DGGITQSPKYLFRKEGQNVTLSCEQNLNHDAMYWYRQDPGQGLRLIYYSQIVNDFQKGDIAEGYSVSREKKESFPLTVTSAQKNPTAFYLCASSILGAQNTEAFFGQGTRLTVV.

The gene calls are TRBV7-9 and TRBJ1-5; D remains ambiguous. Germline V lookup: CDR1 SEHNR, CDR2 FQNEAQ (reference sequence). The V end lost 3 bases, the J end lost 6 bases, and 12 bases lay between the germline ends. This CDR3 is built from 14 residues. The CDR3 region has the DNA TGTGCCAGCAGCTTTACCCGGGAGAGTCAGCCCCAGCATTTT. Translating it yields CASSFTRESQPQHF. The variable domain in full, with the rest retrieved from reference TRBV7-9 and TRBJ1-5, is DTGVSQNPRHKITKRGQNVTFRCDPISEHNRLYWYRQTLGQGPEFLTYFQNEAQLEKSRLLSDRFSAERPKGSFSTLEIQRTEQGDSAMYLCASSFTRESQPQHFGDGTRLSIL.

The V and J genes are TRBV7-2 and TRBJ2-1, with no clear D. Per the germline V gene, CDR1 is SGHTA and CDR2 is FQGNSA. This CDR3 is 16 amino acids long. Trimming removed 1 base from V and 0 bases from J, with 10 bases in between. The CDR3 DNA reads TGTGCCAGCAGCTTAGGTGGCCTCCGCTCCTACAATGAGCAGTTCTTC. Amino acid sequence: CASSLGGLRSYNEQFF. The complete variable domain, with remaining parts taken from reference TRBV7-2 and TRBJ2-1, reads GAGVSQSPSNKVTEKGKDVELRCDPISGHTALYWYRQSLGQGLEFLIYFQGNSAPDKSGLPSDRFSAERTGGSVSTLTIQRTQQEDSAVYLCASSLGGLRSYNEQFFGPGTRLTVL.

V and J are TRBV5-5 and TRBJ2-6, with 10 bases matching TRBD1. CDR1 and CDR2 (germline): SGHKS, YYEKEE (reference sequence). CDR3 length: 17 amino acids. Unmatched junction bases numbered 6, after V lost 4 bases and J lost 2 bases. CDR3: CASSRQGALTGANVLTF. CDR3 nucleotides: TGTGCCAGCAGCCGACAGGGGGCGCTTACTGGGGCCAACGTCCTGACTTTC.

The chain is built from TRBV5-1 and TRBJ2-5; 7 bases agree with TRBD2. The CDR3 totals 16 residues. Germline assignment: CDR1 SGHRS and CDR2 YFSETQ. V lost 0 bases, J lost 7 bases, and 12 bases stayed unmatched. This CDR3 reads CASSLEGAGTIGTQYF. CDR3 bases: TGCGCCAGCAGCTTGGAAGGAGCGGGGACGATAGGGACCCAGTACTTC.